The rows below give T cell receptor beta chains drawn from one sample of a study of blood T cell repertoires in COVID-19. Measured with immunoSEQ multiplex PCR; TCRdb has only the in-frame clones, and not every one. The table records tens of thousands of clones, roughly 90% of them present only once. The sequenced sample was peripheral blood. These receptors were collected from a human donor in a cohort sampled during active COVID-19. Both conserved end residues are part of each CDR3. D genes are given only for firm matches. Clone sizes are given selectively: once, few, many, or a class where the clone is expanded.

clone size	J gene	D gene	V gene	CDR3 protein	CDR3 DNA
NA	TRBJ2-5	NA	TRBV6-5	CASSYSETQYF	TGTGCCAGCAGTTATAGTGAGACCCAGTACTTC
NA	TRBJ2-1	TRBD2	TRBV24-1	CATSDPGTSGGRGYNEQFF	TGTGCCACCAGTGACCCCGGGACTAGCGGGGGGAGGGGCTACAATGAGCAGTTCTTC
NA	TRBJ2-5	NA	TRBV29-1	CSVDPDGETQYF	TGCAGCGTTGATCCTGACGGGGAGACCCAGTACTTC
NA	TRBJ2-7	NA	TRBV7-6	CASSVGQISYEQYF	TGTGCCAGCAGCGTAGGACAGATCTCCTACGAGCAGTACTTC
NA	TRBJ2-2	NA	TRBV6-6	CASSGTQSTGELFF	TGTGCCAGCAGTGGCACACAAAGCACCGGGGAGCTGTTTTTT
NA	TRBJ2-2	TRBD1	TRBV4-1	CASSPHGQGAGELFF	TGCGCCAGCAGCCCACATGGACAGGGTGCCGGGGAGCTGTTTTTT
NA	TRBJ2-3	NA	TRBV5-1	CASSLGVGVSDTQYF	TGCGCCAGCAGCTTGGGGGTCGGGGTTTCAGATACGCAGTATTTT
NA	TRBJ1-6	NA	TRBV27	CASSPFGGPSYNSPLHF	TGTGCCAGCAGTCCCTTCGGGGGTCCGTCATATAATTCACCCCTCCACTTT
NA	TRBJ2-7	TRBD2	TRBV28	CASSGWTSGKYEQYF	TGTGCCAGCAGTGGGTGGACTAGCGGGAAATACGAGCAGTACTTC
NA	TRBJ2-5	NA	TRBV5-4	CASSLDPGETQYF	TGTGCCAGCAGCTTGGATCCGGGGGAGACCCAGTACTTC
NA	TRBJ1-2	NA	TRBV5-1	CASGDGNANYGYTF	TGCGCCAGCGGCGACGGGAATGCCAACTATGGCTACACCTTC
NA	TRBJ1-2	NA	TRBV6-1	CASSEGEGPNYGYTF	TGTGCCAGCAGTGAAGGGGAGGGCCCTAACTATGGCTACACCTTC
NA	TRBJ1-6	NA	TRBV6-1	CASSDSHERNSPLHF	TGTGCCAGCAGTGATTCTCACGAGAGGAATTCACCCCTCCACTTT
NA	TRBJ1-1	NA	TRBV7-2	CASSQPLGGEHPEAFF	TGTGCCAGCAGCCAGCCCCTGGGGGGGGAGCACCCTGAAGCTTTCTTT
NA	TRBJ2-7	TRBD1	TRBV7-9	CASSPYLGTGGPYEQYF	TGTGCCAGCAGCCCTTACCTCGGGACAGGGGGACCCTACGAGCAGTACTTC
NA	TRBJ2-3	TRBD2	TRBV7-2	CASSLVVQRGGGADTQYF	TGTGCCAGCAGCTTAGTAGTACAACGCGGGGGGGGAGCAGATACGCAGTATTTT
NA	TRBJ1-4	NA	TRBV13	CASSLAARNEKLFF	TGTGCCAGCAGCTTAGCAGCTAGGAATGAAAAACTGTTTTTT
NA	TRBJ1-1	TRBD1	TRBV5-1	CASSLGGTGESNTEAFF	TGCGCCAGCAGCTTGGGTGGGACAGGCGAATCGAACACTGAAGCTTTCTTT
few	TRBJ2-2	TRBD1	TRBV7-9	CASSRGQGLTGELFF	TGTGCCAGCAGTAGGGGACAGGGACTCACCGGGGAGCTGTTTTTT
NA	TRBJ1-4	NA	TRBV29-1	CAVLTGVSPEKLFF	TGCGCGGTACTCACGGGGGTCAGTCCTGAAAAACTGTTTTTT
NA	TRBJ2-1	NA	TRBV15	CATSRGRDYNEQFF	TGTGCCACCAGCAGGGGCAGGGACTACAATGAGCAGTTCTTC
few	TRBJ1-3	NA	TRBV4-1	CASSQGPRQARNTIYF	TGCGCCAGCAGCCAAGGTCCGCGACAGGCCCGAAACACCATATATTTT